The 11 T cell receptor beta chains given below trace back to one sample, sequenced in a study of cytomegalovirus exposure and HLA in healthy donors. The study ran its PCR with 60 Vbeta and 13 Jbeta primers. Profiled with immunoSEQ multiplex PCR; TCRdb holds only in-frame clones, not every one. Of some 65,000 clones in the sample, 60% to 65% are singletons; the top ten hold roughly 2.8%. The sequencing input was PBMCs. The receptors shown here come from a man under 40 in good health and CMV-seronegative.

A word on this clone: Other DNA sequences in this sample translate to the same CDR3. The chain employs TRBV6-1 and TRBJ2-7; a weak D match, TRBD1 (6 bases). Trimming removed 3 bases at V and 0 bases at J, with 9 bases between. This CDR3 has 14 residues. CDR1 is MNHNS and CDR2 is SASEGT in the germline V gene. Here the CDR3 reads CASSDRGVSYEQYF. The CDR3 bases are TGTGCCAGCAGTGACAGGGGTGTCTCCTACGAGCAGTACTTC.

The chain links TRBV7-8 to TRBJ2-1; possible D gene TRBD2, 6 bases. Per germline, CDR1 SGHVS and CDR2 FQNEAQ. This CDR3 comprises 16 residues. V was trimmed by 2 bases and J by 8 bases, leaving 19 bases between them. In nucleotides, the CDR3 is TGTGCCAGCAGCTTAATGACTAGTGGGTACATCTATGAGCAGTTCTTC. This translates into CASSLMTSGYIYEQFF. Supplemented by reference TRBV7-8 and TRBJ2-1, the full variable domain reads GAGVSQSPRYKVAKRGQDVALRCDPISGHVSLFWYQQALGQGPEFLTYFQNEAQLDKSGLPSDRFFAERPEGSVSTLKIQRTQQEDSAVYLCASSLMTSGYIYEQFFGPGTRLTVL.

The chain employs TRBV6-5 and TRBJ1-2; possible D gene TRBD1, 5 bases. Trimming removed 5 bases from V and 4 bases from J, with 17 bases in between. CDR1 MNHEY and CDR2 SVGAGI come from the germline V gene. This CDR3 contains 15 residues. The CDR3 spells CASSLQGVGSYGYTF. For the CDR3, the DNA is TGTGCCAGCAGTCTCCAGGGCGTAGGATCCTATGGCTACACCTTC.

The V call is TRBV13, the J call TRBJ2-7, with D possibly matching TRBD2 (6 bases). Trimming removed 2 bases from V and 0 bases from J, with 11 bases in between. The germline gives CDR1 PRHDT, CDR2 FYEKMQ (reference sequence). There are 15 residues in the CDR3. CDR3 amino acids: CASSLSTRSSYEQYF. CDR3 nucleotides: TGTGCCAGCAGCTTATCGACTAGGAGCTCCTACGAGCAGTACTTC.

V is TRBV30 and J is TRBJ2-7; a possible D gene is TRBD1 (6 bases). V lost 0 bases, J lost 3 bases, and 15 bases lay in between. The CDR3 covers 15 residues. Germline V gene sequence: CDR1 GTSNPN, CDR2 SVGIG (reference sequence). The CDR3 is CAWSVLQDSDYEQYF. CDR3 bases: TGTGCCTGGAGTGTACTTCAGGACAGTGACTACGAGCAGTACTTC. The full variable domain, in which reference TRBV30 and TRBJ2-7 provide the parts outside the CDR3, is SQTIHQWPATLVQPVGSPLSLECTVEGTSNPNLYWYRQAAGRGLQLLFYSVGIGQISSEVPQNLSASRPQDRQFILSSKKLLLSDSGFYLCAWSVLQDSDYEQYFGPGTRLTVT.

The genes are TRBV4-2 and TRBJ2-7; 8 bases line up with TRBD2. Germline V lookup: CDR1 LGHNA, CDR2 YNFKEQ. The V and J ends lost 1 base and 6 bases, in that order; junction bases with no gene match: 8. The CDR3 has 15 amino acids. The CDR3 DNA sequence: TGTGCCAGCAGCCAAGTTTCCGGACTAGCTTCCGAGCAGTACTTC. Translating it yields CASSQVSGLASEQYF.

This chain links TRBV5-6 with TRBJ2-3; perhaps TRBD2 as D (7 bases). Germline V gene sequence: CDR1 SGHDT, CDR2 YYEEEE. This CDR3 region has 16 residues. The germline V and J ends were trimmed by 2 bases and 2 bases, with 15 bases remaining between them. The CDR3: CASSFDIGGPTDTQYF. In DNA form, the CDR3 reads TGTGCCAGCAGCTTTGATATCGGGGGGCCCACAGATACGCAGTATTTT.

The rearrangement uses TRBV7-8 and TRBJ2-3, with 8 bases matching TRBD2. Germline CDR1 reads SGHVS; CDR2 reads FQNEAQ. The CDR3 has 16 amino acids. V trimming: 5 bases; J trimming: 5 bases; junction bases outside the gene matches: 12. Here the CDR3 reads CASSPPSRGGGDTQYF. The CDR3 DNA reads as TGTGCCAGCAGCCCCCCTAGCCGGGGGGGAGGAGATACGCAGTATTTT.

This clone was found a few times. V gene TRBV27 combines with J gene TRBJ2-1; 8 nucleotides line up with TRBD2. The CDR3 totals 19 residues. Losses at the gene ends were 7 bases for V and 8 bases for J; bases not matched to a gene: 25. Germline V CDR1 and CDR2: MNHEY, SMNVEV (reference sequence). CDR3 nucleotides: TGTGCCAGCAACCAATGGACTAGCCGCGCAATAGTGGGGGCAGATGAGCAGTTCTTC. Its protein product is CASNQWTSRAIVGADEQFF.

The sample holds a few counts of this clone. The genes are TRBV29-1 and TRBJ2-7; tentative D call: TRBD1 (6 bases). Germline CDR1 reads SQVTM; CDR2 reads ANQGSEA. The V end was cut by 7 bases, the J end by 3 bases, with 10 bases between. This CDR3 is built from 11 residues. The CDR3 reads CSAFRGYEQYF. The CDR3, as DNA: TGCAGCGCCTTCAGGGGCTACGAGCAGTACTTC.

The chain combines TRBV6-6 with TRBJ1-1; 7 nucleotides match TRBD1. Germline CDR1 MNHNY, CDR2 SVGAGI (reference sequence). The V segment lost 5 bases and the J segment 5 bases; nucleotides outside the gene matches: 2. The CDR3 runs 12 residues. In DNA, the CDR3 is TGTGCCAGCAGTGCAGGGGGAACTGAAGCTTTCTTT. As protein: CASSAGGTEAFF.